One T cell receptor beta chain is described in this entry. Its antigen remains unidentified. The junction does not match germline at one end; this may be a read error. PCR used 60 Vbeta primers and 13 Jbeta primers. Sequencing used immunoSEQ multiplex PCR; TCRdb keeps in-frame clones, though not all of them. The profile shows roughly 110,000 clones, about 78% of them singletons. The data derive from a study of cytomegalovirus exposure and HLA in healthy donors. Study-wide findings and caveats: DRB1 had the most TCR associations and HLA-C the fewest, a later analysis found, with rates varying by HLA locus. Sequencing had likely introduced a cluster of highly shared sequence variants as an artifact. The authors excluded some V segments, including TRBV6-2 and TRBV6-3, as indistinguishable. Reported results showed that the classifier diagnosed cytomegalovirus status with high specificity and sensitivity.

This CDR3 has 15 amino acids. CDR1 and CDR2 from the germline V gene are SEHNR and FQNEAQ (reference sequence). This chain connects TRBV7-9 to TRBJ1-5, with TRBD1 as a possible D gene (5 bases). The sample was PBMCs. The TCR originated in a woman under 40 in good health and CMV-seropositive. The CDR3 region is CSSSLAHGGNQPQHF. The DNA for the CDR3 is TGTTCCAGCAGCTTAGCGCACGGGGGGAATCAGCCCCAGCATTTT.